This T cell receptor (beta chain) was documented in a study of Tregs in tolerant kidney transplant recipients (dated by TCRdb to the late 2010s). Study-level background: TCRbeta sequencing was used in the study to identify donor-specific regulatory T cells before combined kidney and bone marrow transplantation, and the identified cells were then tracked after transplant. Several methods of expanding Tregs specific for an allogeneic donor were compared by TCRbeta repertoire sequencing in a few healthy controls.

For TCRbeta CDR3 sequencing, genomic DNA was extracted from sorted cells using the QIAGEN DNeasy Blood and Tissue Kit. High-throughput TCRbeta CDR3 sequencing, which included PCR amplification with bias correction and internal controls, was done commercially through immunoSEQ. In the authors' own workflow: A unique productive TCRbeta sequence was defined by the CDR3 nucleotide sequence when primers matched, and otherwise by the CDR3 amino acid sequence together with the Vbeta and Jbeta genes. Sorting error was corrected by removing sequences shared between sorted populations at a frequency ratio of 2:1 or less, and the remaining shared sequences were assigned to the higher population. A sequence counted as donor-reactive if, in CFSE-low cells, the sequence had a frequency of at least 0.01% and was expanded at least 5-fold compared with unstimulated cells. Repertoire divergence was quantified by Jensen-Shannon divergence using the top 100 TCRbeta sequences ranked by frequency. When a sample had multiple sequencing runs, each run was corrected for sorting error separately and the runs were then pooled. Drawn from immuneACCESS, this table holds only the in-frame rearrangements with V and J called that TCRdb kept. Clones are partly lost; checked studies trace under half to an unresolved V gene and leave the rest unexplained. V and J calls and clone size are given by that table; D and trimming were obtained from the DNA. The sample includes some 250,000 clones, with approximately 84% observed a single time. The ten largest make up about 0.68% of the sample.

Thawed PBMCs were FACS-sorted into unstimulated Tregs (CD4+CD25+CD127-), CD4+ non-Tregs (CD4+CD25-), CD4 cells and CD8 cells. Healthy control blood came either as purchased buffy coats or from healthy volunteers. Healthy control blood was processed to PBMCs by Ficoll density gradient and cryopreserved, and patient PBMCs were collected before and after transplant. Broader findings and caveats from the paper: Biological reproducibility was not examined directly, but technical replication error appeared to be minimal. Because the study included only a small number of patients, the results must be confirmed in larger populations and under other immunosuppression protocols. The most biologically relevant and donor-specific TCRbeta repertoire appeared to be identified by expanding Tregs with activated donor B cells.

Of note for this clone: No antigen is known for it. Base-call qualities are not available, and no considerably larger clone is one nucleotide away.

The source material was CD4+ T cells from blood. This TCR came from a human donor in good health.

The DNA sequence is TGTGCCAGCAGCAAAGTGAGGAGGGTGTATGGCACAGATACGCAGTATTTT. Translated, this gives CASSKVRRVYGTDTQYF. The sequence links TRBV21-1 to TRBJ2-3; the listed D gene, TRBD2, was not tested against the DNA. TRBV21-1 is annotated as a pseudogene. Including the terminal cysteine and phenylalanine, the CDR3 comprises 17 residues. The entry retains the CDR3 DNA only, 51 bases that are in frame from base 1.